A single sample is the source of the 32 T cell receptor beta chains below, sequenced in a study of control samples from healthy donors and cancer patients. Assay: immunoSEQ multiplex PCR; the TCRdb copy retains only in-frame clones and omits some. The sample yields around 140,000 clones, over 85% seen once. The source material was blood. All receptors come from a man younger than 35 in good health.

This chain connects TRBV6-5 to TRBJ1-2; TRBD1 matches at 8 bases. The CDR3 covers 15 residues. In germline, CDR1 is MNHEY, CDR2 SVGAGI. V was clipped by 6 bases and J by 3 bases; unmatched bases: 9. The CDR3 loop reads CASRGQGSVYYGYTF. CDR3 in DNA: TGTGCCAGCAGAGGACAGGGTTCGGTTTACTATGGCTACACCTTC.

This chain links TRBV11-2 with TRBJ1-5, with D unresolved. The germline V gene encodes CDR1 SGHAT and CDR2 FQNNGV. CDR3 length equals 14 residues. The V end was cut by 5 bases, the J end by 5 bases, with 13 bases between. CDR3 protein: CASSLDPTDQPQHF. The CDR3 bases are TGTGCCAGCAGCCTGGACCCAACGGATCAGCCCCAGCATTTT.

The CDR3 loop is CASNSLNTEAFF. The CDR3 DNA follows: TGTGCCAGCAACTCCTTGAACACTGAAGCTTTCTTT. The chain couples TRBV2 to TRBJ1-1; D unresolved. The CDR3 extends over 12 amino acids. Germline CDR1 is SNHLY and CDR2 is FYNNEI. V was cut by 7 bases and J by 0 bases, with 6 bases left in between.

The rearrangement uses TRBV19 and TRBJ1-1; D unclear. The CDR3 is 15 amino acids. V dropped 5 bases and J dropped 4 bases, with 17 bases sitting between them. CDR1 and CDR2 from the germline V gene are LNHDA and SQIVND (reference sequence). CDR3 residues: CASSPGRLIGTEAFF. DNA for the CDR3: TGTGCCAGTAGTCCTGGCAGGCTTATTGGCACTGAAGCTTTCTTT. The variable domain in full, with the rest retrieved from reference TRBV19 and TRBJ1-1, is DGGITQSPKYLFRKEGQNVTLSCEQNLNHDAMYWYRQDPGQGLRLIYYSQIVNDFQKGDIAEGYSVSREKKESFPLTVTSAQKNPTAFYLCASSPGRLIGTEAFFGQGTRLTVV.

The chain combines TRBV6-5 with TRBJ2-2; no firm D call. V was cut by 0 bases and J by 3 bases, with 8 bases left in between. Germline V gene lookup returns CDR1 MNHEY and CDR2 SVGAGI. The CDR3 sequence is 15 residues long. CDR3 protein: CASSYSPRYTGELFF. The DNA of the CDR3 is TGTGCCAGCAGTTACTCCCCGAGGTACACCGGGGAGCTGTTTTTT.

To note about this clone: Relative to the germline gene, one junction end is altered; a read error may explain this. This rearrangement joins TRBV7-7 to TRBJ2-3, with 8 bases matching TRBD2. The CDR3 has 15 amino acids. Germline V lookup: CDR1 SSHAT, CDR2 FNYEAQ (reference sequence). CDR3 nucleotide sequence: TGTGCTAGCAGCTTAGGGCGGGGGGGCACAGATACGCAGTATTTT. Residues: CASSLGRGGTDTQYF.

This chain links TRBV10-3 with TRBJ2-5; no clear D. Germline loops: CDR1 ENHRY, CDR2 SYGVKD. V lost 10 bases to trimming and J lost 2 bases, with 11 bases between them. CDR3 length equals 12 residues. The CDR3 coding sequence is TGTGCCACCCAAGGGTTTCAAGAGACCCAGTACTTC. Protein sequence: CATQGFQETQYF.

J is TRBJ2-2 and V is TRBV9, with a weak D call TRBD1 (5 bases). CDR1 and CDR2 (germline): SGDLS, YYNGEE. Trimming removed 4 bases at V and 4 bases at J, with 14 bases between. The CDR3 sequence is 15 residues long. CDR3: CASSPMGQRTGELFF. The CDR3 DNA reads TGTGCCAGCAGCCCCATGGGGCAACGCACCGGGGAGCTGTTTTTT.

The genes are TRBV4-2 and TRBJ2-1, with 8 nucleotides matching TRBD2. V gave up 0 bases and J gave up 5 bases; unmatched junction bases: 12. Germline V gene sequence: CDR1 LGHNA, CDR2 YNFKEQ. The CDR3 consists of 18 residues. The CDR3 nucleotides read TGTGCCAGCAGCCAAGATCTACAGGCGGGAGGTGTCCACAATGAGCAGTTCTTC. Residues: CASSQDLQAGGVHNEQFF.

The genes are TRBV2 and TRBJ1-3; possible D gene TRBD1, 6 bases. V gave up 8 bases and J gave up 4 bases, with 15 bases separating them. The CDR3 extends over 14 amino acids. Germline V gene lookup returns CDR1 SNHLY and CDR2 FYNNEI. The CDR3 region is CASGGAERGNTIYF. Written as DNA, the CDR3 is TGTGCCAGCGGGGGGGCGGAGCGCGGAAACACCATATATTTT.

CDR3 nucleotides: TGTGCCAGCAGCTTCAGGGTAGCGACCGGGGAGCTGTTTTTT. Its protein product is CASSFRVATGELFF. This sequence joins TRBV2 and TRBJ2-2; D may be TRBD1 or TRBD2 (5 bases each). Per the germline V gene, CDR1 is SNHLY and CDR2 is FYNNEI. The CDR3 extends over 14 amino acids. V was cut by 6 bases and J by 5 bases, with 13 bases left in between.

This clone was recorded only once. The gene calls are TRBV9 and TRBJ2-1; D is possibly TRBD1 (6 bases). V was clipped by 3 bases and J by 6 bases, with 16 bases between them. CDR3 size: 15 residues. CDR1 and CDR2 (germline): SGDLS, YYNGEE. This CDR3 reads CASSAEPQGVNEQFF. CDR3 nucleotide sequence: TGTGCCAGCAGCGCAGAACCACAGGGTGTCAATGAGCAGTTCTTC.

This chain connects TRBV29-1 to TRBJ2-2; 9 bases are a match to TRBD1. Germline CDR1 is SQVTM and CDR2 is ANQGSEA. V shed 7 bases and J 7 bases; nucleotides not matched to a gene: 7. The CDR3 covers 13 residues. CDR3 nucleotides: TGCAGCGCGACCGGACAGGGGCACGGGGAGCTGTTTTTT. Protein product: CSATGQGHGELFF.

J is TRBJ1-6 and V is TRBV28, with 11 bases matching TRBD1. The V gene's germline CDR1 is MDHEN and CDR2 SYDVKM. This CDR3 contains 13 residues. V was pared by 11 bases and J by 7 bases, with 4 bases of the junction left unmatched. The CDR3 here is CAGGQGGNSPLHF. As DNA, the CDR3 is TGTGCCGGGGGACAGGGGGGCAATTCACCCCTCCACTTT.

The V and J genes are TRBV6-6 and TRBJ2-4; D unresolved. The V end was cut by 6 bases, the J end by 0 bases, with 9 bases between. This CDR3 has 14 amino acids. Per germline, CDR1 MNHNY and CDR2 SVGAGI (reference sequence). Here the CDR3 DNA reads TGTGCCAGCAGCGAGACACTAGCCAAAAACATTCAGTACTTC. It codes for CASSETLAKNIQYF.

The chain links TRBV27 to TRBJ2-1; TRBD2 agrees at 9 bases. CDR3 length: 16 residues. Germline CDR1 and CDR2: MNHEY and SMNVEV (reference sequence). The V gene end was trimmed by 0 bases and the J gene end by 3 bases; junction bases not matched to a gene: 3. The DNA of the CDR3 is TGTGCCAGCAGTTTATCTGCTAGCGGGATCTACAATGAGCAGTTCTTC. Translated: CASSLSASGIYNEQFF.

The V call is TRBV19, the J call TRBJ1-1; unclear D gene. The CDR3 contains 14 residues. The germline V and J ends were trimmed by 3 bases and 0 bases, with 8 bases remaining between them. Germline-derived CDR1 and CDR2 are LNHDA and SQIVND (reference sequence). The CDR3 sequence: CASSIRHLNTEAFF. For the CDR3, the DNA is TGTGCCAGTAGTATTAGGCACTTGAACACTGAAGCTTTCTTT.

The chain recombines TRBV30 with TRBJ1-3, with TRBD1 as a possible D gene (6 bases). This CDR3 is built from 14 residues. Germline CDR1 is GTSNPN and CDR2 is SVGIG (reference sequence). Trimming shortened V by 0 bases and J by 6 bases, and 12 bases separated the two germline ends. This CDR3 is CAWSVQGGENTIYF. CDR3 sequence (DNA): TGTGCCTGGAGTGTACAGGGTGGGGAAAACACCATATATTTT.

This chain links TRBV6-5 with TRBJ1-4; a weak D match, TRBD1 (5 bases). The germline V and J ends were trimmed by 2 bases and 3 bases, with 10 bases remaining between them. The CDR3 is made up of 15 amino acids. Germline V gene lookup returns CDR1 MNHEY and CDR2 SVGAGI. CDR3 sequence: CASSYRGSANEKLFF. The CDR3 DNA reads as TGTGCCAGCAGTTACCGGGGGTCGGCTAATGAAAAACTGTTTTTT.

V and J are TRBV9 and TRBJ2-1; maybe TRBD2 (5 bases). The germline V gene has CDR1 SGDLS and CDR2 YYNGEE. The CDR3 is 16 amino acids. Trimming removed 0 bases from V and 1 base from J, with 11 bases in between. CDR3 nucleotides: TGTGCCAGCAGCGTAGATAGGAGGAGGTCCTACAATGAGCAGTTCTTC. Amino acids: CASSVDRRRSYNEQFF.

This chain links TRBV7-9 with TRBJ1-2; D gene unclear. Germline loops: CDR1 SEHNR, CDR2 FQNEAQ (reference sequence). The CDR3 sequence is 13 residues long. V lost 0 bases and J lost 7, with 9 bases in between. This chain's CDR3 is CASSLAQGPGYTF. The CDR3 DNA reads TGTGCCAGCAGCTTAGCCCAAGGCCCTGGCTACACCTTC.

The V call is TRBV19, the J call TRBJ2-7; no definite D call. The CDR3 consists of 11 residues. Germline V gene data show CDR1 as LNHDA and CDR2 as SQIVND (reference sequence). The V end lost 7 bases, the J end lost 5 bases, and 9 bases lay between the germline ends. The CDR3 bases are TGTGCCAGTACCTATATGGACGAGCAGTACTTC. It is translated as CASTYMDEQYF.

This clone was detected a few times. The chain joins TRBV27 to TRBJ1-2; no reliable D call. The CDR3 sequence is 14 residues long. The germline V and J ends were trimmed by 4 bases and 1 base, with 10 bases remaining between them. Germline V gene sequence: CDR1 MNHEY, CDR2 SMNVEV (reference sequence). CDR3 sequence reads: CASSSRTDNYGYTF. CDR3 bases: TGTGCCAGCAGTTCCCGGACGGATAACTATGGCTACACCTTC.

This chain connects TRBV19 to TRBJ1-1, with 10 positions matching TRBD1. From germline, CDR1 is LNHDA and CDR2 SQIVND (reference sequence). This CDR3 region has 15 residues. J was trimmed by 3 bases and V by 4 bases; bases with no gene match: 5. CDR3 in DNA: TGTGCCAGTAGTACGGGACAGGGGCCCTACACTGAAGCTTTCTTT. Its protein product is CASSTGQGPYTEAFF.

The chain combines TRBV13 with TRBJ1-2; no clear D gene. Germline V gene data show CDR1 as PRHDT and CDR2 as FYEKMQ (reference sequence). V was trimmed by 0 bases and J by 1 base, leaving 9 bases between them. The CDR3 contains 15 residues. DNA of the CDR3: TGTGCCAGCAGCTTAGGTTTCAGCTTTAACTATGGCTACACCTTC. It codes for CASSLGFSFNYGYTF.

This clone was recorded a few times. V is TRBV5-4 and J is TRBJ2-5; TRBD1 agrees at 9 bases. V was clipped by 0 bases and J by 6 bases; unmatched bases: 6. Germline V gene sequence: CDR1 SGHNT, CDR2 YYREEE (reference sequence). The CDR3 sequence is 15 residues long. CDR3 sequence reads: CASSLVQGAYQTQYF. The CDR3 coding sequence is TGTGCCAGCAGCTTGGTACAGGGGGCGTACCAGACCCAGTACTTC.

The CDR3 bases are TGTGCCAGCTCACCAAGGTCGACAGGGGAACTGGTTGGGGCCAACGTCCTGACTTTC. Protein product: CASSPRSTGELVGANVLTF. The rearrangement links TRBV18 to TRBJ2-6, with 8 bases fitting TRBD1. J gave up 3 bases and V 2 bases, and 12 bases lay outside the gene matches. The CDR3 consists of 19 residues. Germline-derived CDR1 and CDR2 are KGHSH and LQKENI.

This rearrangement joins TRBV11-3 to TRBJ1-6; 7 nucleotides match TRBD1. The CDR3 is made up of 15 amino acids. Losses at the gene ends were 2 bases for V and 7 bases for J; bases not matched to a gene: 5. The germline V gene has CDR1 SGHNT and CDR2 YENEEA. The CDR3 DNA reads TGTGCCAGCAGCTTAACGGGACAGACCAATTCACCCCTCCACTTT. Translated: CASSLTGQTNSPLHF.

V gene TRBV5-4 combines with J gene TRBJ1-1; D not resolved. Trimming stripped 1 base from V and 5 bases from J, with 12 bases between. The germline CDR1 and CDR2 sequences are SGHNT and YYREEE (reference sequence). CDR3 size: 14 residues. The CDR3 protein is CASSLYAVVTEAFF. The CDR3 region has the DNA TGTGCCAGCAGCTTGTATGCGGTTGTGACTGAAGCTTTCTTT.

The chain uses TRBV10-3 and TRBJ2-7; D may be TRBD1 or TRBD2 (5 bases each). CDR3 size: 12 residues. Per germline, CDR1 ENHRY and CDR2 SYGVKD. V was pared by 8 bases and J by 5 bases, with 13 bases between. CDR3 coding DNA: TGTGCCATCTCCCCGGGACGAAACGAGCAGTACTTC. Its protein is CAISPGRNEQYF.

This clone showed up just a few times. This rearrangement joins TRBV6-4 to TRBJ1-1; D remains unclear. Looked up from germline, CDR1 is MRHNA and CDR2 is SNTAGT. There are 14 residues in the CDR3. V gave up 6 bases and J gave up 1 base, with 12 bases separating them. The CDR3 DNA is TGTGCCAGCAGCCCCGGTAGGGCGAACACTGAAGCTTTCTTT. Protein: CASSPGRANTEAFF.

The chain recombines TRBV18 with TRBJ2-2; the D is unclear. Per the germline V gene, CDR1 is KGHSH and CDR2 is LQKENI. The CDR3 is made up of 13 amino acids. Trimming took off 4 bases at V and 0 bases at J, with 3 bases between the two ends. The CDR3, as DNA: TGTGCCAGCTCACTATCGAACACCGGGGAGCTGTTTTTT. Amino acid sequence: CASSLSNTGELFF.